Shown below are 4 T cell receptor beta chains from a single sample sequenced in a study of sequential checkpoint blockade in melanoma. As to treatment: randomized to nivolumab then ipilimumab (arm A) or the reverse (arm B). The assay was immunoSEQ multiplex PCR, and TCRdb's table has in-frame clones only and misses some. The data show roughly 10,000 clones, with about 57% seen just once and more than 35% held by the top ten. The specimen was CD8+ T cells sorted from blood (inferred from file names), collected from a patient given nivolumab and ipilimumab in sequence. The source is a human donor with melanoma.

A few counts support this clone. The J gene is TRBJ1-2, the V gene TRBV2; tentative D call: TRBD1 (5 bases). This CDR3 has 15 residues. In germline, CDR1 is SNHLY, CDR2 FYNNEI. V was trimmed by 4 bases and J by 5 bases, leaving 17 bases between them. Here the CDR3 reads CASSVVAGNLYGYTF. The DNA of the CDR3 is TGTGCCAGCAGTGTGGTAGCAGGGAACCTTTATGGCTACACCTTC.

This chain links TRBV4-2 with TRBJ1-2; no definite D call. The CDR3 contains 14 residues. Germline lookup yields CDR1 LGHNA and CDR2 YNFKEQ. Trimming took 1 base from V and 3 from J, leaving 9 bases between them. The DNA of the CDR3 is TGTGCCAGCAGCCAAGGTGGGCGGGACTATGGCTACACCTTC. The encoded protein is CASSQGGRDYGYTF.

The chain uses TRBV9 and TRBJ2-6; possibly TRBD2 for D (6 bases). Germline CDR1 and CDR2: SGDLS and YYNGEE. V was trimmed by 2 bases and J by 2 bases, leaving 14 bases between them. The CDR3 length is 17 residues. The CDR3 is CASSVERWGAGANVLTF. CDR3 coding DNA: TGTGCCAGCAGCGTTGAGCGGTGGGGGGCTGGGGCCAACGTCCTGACTTTC.

The rearrangement joins TRBV7-9 to TRBJ1-3; D is unresolved. The V gene lost 6 bases and the J gene lost 6 bases, with 18 bases spanning the gap. CDR1 and CDR2 from the germline V gene are SEHNR and FQNEAQ (reference sequence). This CDR3 is 15 amino acids long. CDR3 region: CASRPASELKNTIYF. In DNA, the CDR3 is TGTGCCAGCAGACCGGCGTCGGAGCTAAAAAACACCATATATTTT.